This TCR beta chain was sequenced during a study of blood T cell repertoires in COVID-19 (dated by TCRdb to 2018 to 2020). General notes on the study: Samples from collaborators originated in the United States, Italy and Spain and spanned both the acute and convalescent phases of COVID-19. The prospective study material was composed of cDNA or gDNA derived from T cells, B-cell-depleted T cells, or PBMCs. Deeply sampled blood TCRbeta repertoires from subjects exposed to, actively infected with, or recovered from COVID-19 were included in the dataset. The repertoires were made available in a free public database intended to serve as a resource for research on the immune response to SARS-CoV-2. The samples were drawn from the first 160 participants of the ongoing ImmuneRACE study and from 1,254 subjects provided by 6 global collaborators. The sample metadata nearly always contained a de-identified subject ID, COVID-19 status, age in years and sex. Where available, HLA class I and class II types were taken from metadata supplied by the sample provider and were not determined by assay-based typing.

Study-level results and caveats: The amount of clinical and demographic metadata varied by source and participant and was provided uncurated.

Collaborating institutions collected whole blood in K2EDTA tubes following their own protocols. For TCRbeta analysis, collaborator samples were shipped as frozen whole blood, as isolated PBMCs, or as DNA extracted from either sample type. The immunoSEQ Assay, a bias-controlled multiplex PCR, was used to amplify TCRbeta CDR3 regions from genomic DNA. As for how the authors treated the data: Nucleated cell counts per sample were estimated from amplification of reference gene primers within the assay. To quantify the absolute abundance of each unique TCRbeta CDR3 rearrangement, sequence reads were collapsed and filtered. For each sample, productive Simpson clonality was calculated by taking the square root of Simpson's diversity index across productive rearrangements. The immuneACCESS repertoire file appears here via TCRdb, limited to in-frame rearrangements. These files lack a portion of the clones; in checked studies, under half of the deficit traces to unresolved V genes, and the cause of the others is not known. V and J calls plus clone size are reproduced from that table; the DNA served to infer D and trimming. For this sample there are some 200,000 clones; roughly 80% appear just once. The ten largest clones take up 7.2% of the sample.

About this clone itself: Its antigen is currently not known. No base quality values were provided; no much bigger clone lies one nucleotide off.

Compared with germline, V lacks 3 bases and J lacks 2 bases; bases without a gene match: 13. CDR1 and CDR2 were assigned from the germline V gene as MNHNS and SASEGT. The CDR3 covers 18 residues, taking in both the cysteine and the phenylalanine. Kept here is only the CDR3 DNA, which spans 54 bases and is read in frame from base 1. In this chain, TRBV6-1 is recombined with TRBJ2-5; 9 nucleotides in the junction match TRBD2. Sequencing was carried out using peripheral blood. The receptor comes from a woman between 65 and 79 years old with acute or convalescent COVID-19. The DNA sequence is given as TGTGCCAGCAGTGACCGGGCGGGGGGGGCCCCGAAACAAGAGACCCAGTACTTC. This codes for CASSDRAGGAPKQETQYF.